The TCR beta chain described here comes from a study of blood T cell repertoires in COVID-19. Study background: COVID-19 samples from acute and convalescent phases originated in the United States, Italy and Spain. PBMCs, B-cell-depleted T cells, or T cells provided the cDNA or gDNA that made up the material.

With 8 bases clipped from V and 0 bases from J, the junction kept 3 bases outside the gene matches. Germline V gives CDR1 SGHAT, CDR2 FQNNGV. This CDR3 contains 14 residues. This clone was recorded many times. Per the study methods: Amplification of reference gene primers provided the estimated nucleated cell counts. Data came from immunoSEQ multiplex PCR; TCRdb stores just in-frame clones and leaves some out. That table furnishes V, J and clone size, whereas the DNA furnished D and trimming. The table lists fewer than 250,000 clones, more than 60% of them singletons, with 12% in the top ten. The clonotype was recovered from a woman in her 50s with acute or convalescent COVID-19. Sequenced input: peripheral blood. V usage is TRBV11-2 and J usage is TRBJ1-4; 7 bases align to TRBD1. Here the CDR3 reads CASGQGATNEKLFF. The CDR3 nucleotides are TGTGCCAGCGGCCAGGGGGCAACTAATGAAAAACTGTTTTTT.